One TCR beta chain is described in this entry. The source of the sample is a study of T-cell memory formation after mild COVID-19. TCR alpha and TCR beta cDNA libraries with sample barcodes and UMIs came from 5'RACE using constant-segment primers. TCRdb used MiXCR to reprocess the 5' RACE reads, holding one entry per CDR3 protein. This sample yields approximately 500,000 distinct CDR3 sequences, of which more than 20% are seen a single time; around 13% belongs to the top ten. Sequenced: PBMCs or a T cell subset sorted from them (not recorded which). The origin of this receptor is an adult woman who had mild COVID-19 (a few samples of this study predate the infection). Cell type and time point are not known.

DNA for the CDR3: TGTGCCAGCAGCCAAGGGCTCTCGTTGGCAACTAATGAAAAACTGTTTTTT. Encoded protein: CASSQGLSLATNEKLFF. The chain couples TRBV4-2 to TRBJ1-4; D unresolved. The CDR3 is made up of 17 amino acids. The V end lost 1 base, the J end lost 0 bases, and 12 bases lay between the germline ends. Germline CDR1 is LGHNA and CDR2 is YNFKEQ.